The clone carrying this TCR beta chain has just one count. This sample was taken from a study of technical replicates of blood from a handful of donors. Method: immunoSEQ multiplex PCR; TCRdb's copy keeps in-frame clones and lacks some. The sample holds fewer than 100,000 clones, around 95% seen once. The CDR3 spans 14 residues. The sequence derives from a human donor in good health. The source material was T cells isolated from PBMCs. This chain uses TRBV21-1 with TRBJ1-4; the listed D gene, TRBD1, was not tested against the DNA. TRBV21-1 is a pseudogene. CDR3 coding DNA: TGTGCCAGCAGCAAGGGGGCGCGTAATGAAAAACTGTTTTTT. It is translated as CASSKGARNEKLFF.